What follows are 28 T cell receptor beta chains derived from one specimen sequenced in a study of shared clonotypes between healthy human individuals. Measured with immunoSEQ multiplex PCR; TCRdb has only the in-frame clones, and not every one. The table includes hundreds of thousands of clones, approximately 79% detected once. Sequenced input: memory CD4+ T cells sorted from blood. This sample's subset: CD45RA-negative fraction. These receptors were obtained from a woman aged 25-40 years in good health.

This clone came up a few times. The chain joins TRBV28 to TRBJ2-1; 7 bases are shared with TRBD2. The germline V gene has CDR1 MDHEN and CDR2 SYDVKM. The V segment lost 7 bases and the J segment 2 bases; nucleotides outside the gene matches: 8. This CDR3 contains 15 residues. In DNA form, the CDR3 reads TGTGCCAGCACCCTTGGGAGGGGACCCTACAATGAGCAGTTCTTC. Amino acid sequence: CASTLGRGPYNEQFF.

The chain couples TRBV30 to TRBJ1-2; weak D call: TRBD1 (5 bases). The ends were cut back, 5 bases at V and 2 bases at J, with 15 bases in the middle. Germline CDR1 and CDR2: GTSNPN and SVGIG (reference sequence). This CDR3 comprises 14 residues. CDR3 bases: TGTGCCTGGTTCAGGGATGCTAAAAACTATGGCTACACCTTC. As protein: CAWFRDAKNYGYTF.

This clone was counted a single time. This sequence joins TRBV27 and TRBJ2-3, with unresolved D. Germline V gene data show CDR1 as MNHEY and CDR2 as SMNVEV (reference sequence). This CDR3 has 15 amino acids. Trimming took 7 bases from V and 1 from J, leaving 15 bases between them. The CDR3 loop is CASTPRLRRTDTQYF. The CDR3 DNA follows: TGTGCCAGCACCCCAAGGCTACGACGCACAGATACGCAGTATTTT.

This clone has just one count. The rearrangement links TRBV27 to TRBJ2-5, with D unclear. The CDR3 totals 13 residues. Germline loops: CDR1 MNHEY, CDR2 SMNVEV (reference sequence). V gave up 2 bases and J gave up 2 bases, with 6 bases separating them. CDR3 in amino acids: CASSLGWQETQYF. The CDR3 region has the DNA TGTGCCAGCAGTTTAGGGTGGCAAGAGACCCAGTACTTC.

The sample holds one count of this clone. This chain links TRBV6-5 with TRBJ1-1; D gene ambiguous. V dropped 2 bases and J dropped 6 bases, with 7 bases sitting between them. This CDR3 comprises 12 residues. Germline CDR1 reads MNHEY; CDR2 reads SVGAGI. The CDR3 loop is CASSYLRSEAFF. CDR3 nucleotide sequence: TGTGCCAGCAGTTACCTAAGATCTGAAGCTTTCTTT.

This chain uses TRBV5-1 with TRBJ1-1; 7 nucleotides match TRBD1. Losses at the gene ends were 4 bases for V and 4 bases for J; bases not matched to a gene: 13. The CDR3 spans 16 residues. The germline V gene has CDR1 SGHRS and CDR2 YFSETQ. CDR3 in DNA: TGCGCCAGCAGCGCACCGGCAGGGGGTATTGTCACTGAAGCTTTCTTT. This sequence encodes CASSAPAGGIVTEAFF.

This rearrangement joins TRBV6-6 to TRBJ2-5, with 8 bases identical to TRBD2. CDR3 length: 15 amino acids. Unmatched junction bases numbered 4, after V lost 2 bases and J lost 2 bases. Germline assignment: CDR1 MNHNY and CDR2 SVGAGI (reference sequence). CDR3 sequence: CASSYSGGWQETQYF. CDR3 sequence (DNA): TGTGCCAGCAGTTACAGCGGGGGCTGGCAAGAGACCCAGTACTTC.

V and J are TRBV5-1 and TRBJ2-7; D gene unclear. Trimming shortened V by 2 bases and J by 0 bases, and 12 bases separated the two germline ends. Germline CDR1 reads SGHRS; CDR2 reads YFSETQ. This CDR3 has 15 amino acids. The CDR3 loop reads CASSFGSGSSYEQYF. The CDR3 region has the DNA TGCGCCAGCAGCTTTGGTTCTGGAAGCTCCTACGAGCAGTACTTC.

The chain combines TRBV5-4 with TRBJ1-2, with TRBD1 matching over 9 bases. Germline V CDR1 and CDR2: SGHNT, YYREEE (reference sequence). V shed 5 bases and J 3 bases; nucleotides not matched to a gene: 11. CDR3 length: 16 amino acids. The CDR3 sequence is CASSFERTGVYYGYTF. CDR3 nucleotides: TGTGCCAGCAGTTTTGAACGGACAGGGGTATACTATGGCTACACCTTC.

This chain connects TRBV5-4 to TRBJ2-7, with 10 bases that match TRBD2. The germline CDR1 and CDR2 sequences are SGHNT and YYREEE (reference sequence). The CDR3 loop spans 14 amino acids. With 4 bases clipped from V and 4 bases from J, the junction kept 5 bases outside the gene matches. This CDR3 reads CASSLGLAEYEQYF. CDR3 in DNA: TGTGCCAGCAGCCTAGGACTAGCGGAATACGAGCAGTACTTC. Together with reference TRBV5-4 and TRBJ2-7, the CDR3 gives the full variable domain: ETGVTQSPTHLIKTRGQQVTLRCSSQSGHNTVSWYQQALGQGPQFIFQYYREEENGRGNFPPRFSGLQFPNYSSELNVNALELDDSALYLCASSLGLAEYEQYFGPGTRLTVT.

This clone was counted a single time. V is TRBV9 and J is TRBJ2-3, with TRBD2 identical over 12 bases. V shed 4 bases, J shed 4 bases, and the junction held 7 bases outside the gene matches. Germline CDR1 and CDR2: SGDLS and YYNGEE. The CDR3 is made up of 16 amino acids. CDR3 DNA sequence: TGTGCCAGCAGCTCCAGACTAGCGGGAGTACCAGATACGCAGTATTTT. It codes for CASSSRLAGVPDTQYF. The full variable domain, with the rest looked up from reference TRBV9 and TRBJ2-3, is DSGVTQTPKHLITATGQRVTLRCSPRSGDLSVYWYQQSLDQGLQFLIQYYNGEERAKGNILERFSAQQFPDLHSELNLSSLELGDSALYFCASSSRLAGVPDTQYFGPGTRLTVL.

The chain has TRBV20-1 and TRBJ2-7; TRBD1 is a possible D gene (6 bases). The germline V gene encodes CDR1 DFQATT and CDR2 SNEGSKA (reference sequence). The ends were cut back, 6 bases at V and 2 bases at J, with 8 bases in the middle. There are 11 residues in the CDR3. For the CDR3, the DNA is TGCAGTGCGGACAGCACCTACGAGCAGTACTTC. Amino acids: CSADSTYEQYF.

The chain couples TRBV5-1 to TRBJ1-1; 12 bases are shared with TRBD1. Per germline, CDR1 SGHRS and CDR2 YFSETQ. V trimming: 2 bases; J trimming: 3 bases; junction bases outside the gene matches: 5. This CDR3 comprises 16 residues. The DNA for the CDR3 is TGCGCCAGCAGCTTCGGGACAGGGGGCGCTGACACTGAAGCTTTCTTT. Its protein is CASSFGTGGADTEAFF. Full variable domain (missing parts from reference TRBV5-1 and TRBJ1-1): KAGVTQTPRYLIKTRGQQVTLSCSPISGHRSVSWYQQTPGQGLQFLFEYFSETQRNKGNFPGRFSGRQFSNSRSEMNVSTLELGDSALYLCASSFGTGGADTEAFFGQGTRLTVV.

This clone was detected only a few times. The chain uses TRBV19 and TRBJ2-7, with D perhaps TRBD1 (5 bases). Between the trimmed V and J ends, which lost 10 bases and 2 bases, there was a span of 12 bases. The CDR3 runs to 12 residues. The germline V gene encodes CDR1 LNHDA and CDR2 SQIVND (reference sequence). In DNA, the CDR3 is TGTGCCACCTCAGCGACAGCCTACGAGCAGTACTTC. The encoded protein is CATSATAYEQYF.

This clone has only a few counts. This chain connects TRBV18 to TRBJ2-7, with D perhaps given as TRBD1 or TRBD2 (5 bases each). Per the germline V gene, CDR1 is KGHSH and CDR2 is LQKENI. V was clipped by 5 bases and J by 3 bases, with 14 bases between them. The CDR3 has 14 amino acids. Here the CDR3 reads CASSSQGEHYEQYF. The CDR3 bases are TGTGCCAGCTCATCGCAGGGAGAGCACTACGAGCAGTACTTC. The complete variable domain, with remaining parts taken from reference TRBV18 and TRBJ2-7, reads NAGVMQNPRHLVRRRGQEARLRCSPMKGHSHVYWYRQLPEEGLKFMVYLQKENIIDESGMPKERFSAEFPKEGPSILRIQQVVRGDSAAYFCASSSQGEHYEQYFGPGTRLTVT.

The chain links TRBV10-1 to TRBJ2-7; D gene ambiguous. Trimming removed 2 bases from V and 4 bases from J, with 6 bases in between. CDR1 is WNHNN, CDR2 SYGVQD, per germline (reference sequence). The CDR3 contains 12 residues. CDR3 in DNA: TGCGCCAGCAGTGAGCAGGTTTACGAGCAGTACTTC. It is translated as CASSEQVYEQYF.

The chain joins TRBV6-6 to TRBJ1-2; TRBD1 matches at 7 bases. This CDR3 spans 16 amino acids. With 6 bases clipped from V and 0 bases from J, the junction kept 10 bases outside the gene matches. From germline, CDR1 is MNHNY and CDR2 SVGAGI (reference sequence). Here the CDR3 DNA reads TGTGCCAGCAGATACGGGACAGCCTCCGCTAACTATGGCTACACCTTC. It encodes CASRYGTASANYGYTF.

In the case of this clone: This sample also contains other DNA sequences that code for the same CDR3. This chain joins TRBV6-1 and TRBJ1-5, with D perhaps matching TRBD1 (6 bases). The CDR3 is made up of 14 amino acids. Germline CDR1 MNHNS, CDR2 SASEGT. V was clipped by 1 base and J by 4 bases, with 8 bases between them. CDR3 DNA sequence: TGTGCCAGCAGTGAAGTACAGGGTAATCAGCCCCAGCATTTT. Its translation: CASSEVQGNQPQHF.

The J gene is TRBJ2-5, the V gene TRBV19; TRBD2 is a possible D gene (6 bases). Germline lookup yields CDR1 LNHDA and CDR2 SQIVND (reference sequence). The CDR3 runs to 13 residues. V was clipped by 10 bases and J by 7 bases, with 19 bases between them. In DNA form, the CDR3 reads TGTGCCACCTCCGGGACCCCGGAGGGGACCCAGTACTTC. Amino acid sequence: CATSGTPEGTQYF. Filled out from reference TRBV19 and TRBJ2-5, the complete variable domain reads DGGITQSPKYLFRKEGQNVTLSCEQNLNHDAMYWYRQDPGQGLRLIYYSQIVNDFQKGDIAEGYSVSREKKESFPLTVTSAQKNPTAFYLCATSGTPEGTQYFGPGTRLLVL.

This clone appeared many times. The genes are TRBV11-3 and TRBJ2-1; 13 bases are a match to TRBD2. The junction had 8 bases not matched to a gene; V was cut back by 6 bases and J by 9 bases. Germline V lookup: CDR1 SGHNT, CDR2 YENEEA. This CDR3 is built from 15 residues. The CDR3 sequence is CASRSGTSGIGEQFF. The CDR3 nucleotides read TGTGCCAGCAGGTCCGGGACTAGCGGGATTGGTGAGCAGTTCTTC.

The chain is built from TRBV6-5 and TRBJ1-1; maybe TRBD1 (5 bases). There are 14 residues in the CDR3. V dropped 0 bases and J dropped 4 bases, with 9 bases sitting between them. The germline V gene has CDR1 MNHEY and CDR2 SVGAGI. The CDR3 here is CASSYSGGGTEAFF. The CDR3 region has the DNA TGTGCCAGCAGTTACTCGGGGGGGGGCACTGAAGCTTTCTTT.

This chain joins TRBV4-1 and TRBJ1-4; the D gene is possibly TRBD1 (6 bases). Germline CDR1 is MGHRA and CDR2 is YSYEKL. V was clipped by 6 bases and J by 0 bases, with 14 bases between them. The CDR3 sequence is 16 residues long. Here the CDR3 DNA reads TGCGCCAGCAGACCGAACAGGGTTACAACTAATGAAAAACTGTTTTTT. It yields the protein CASRPNRVTTNEKLFF.

The V and J genes are TRBV28 and TRBJ2-3; D is unclear. V was clipped by 8 bases and J by 6 bases, with 12 bases between them. CDR1 MDHEN and CDR2 SYDVKM come from the germline V gene. This CDR3 region has 12 residues. The CDR3, as DNA: TGTGCCAGCGGAAGAGTGTGGGATACGCAGTATTTT. Its translation: CASGRVWDTQYF. The whole variable domain, remainder taken from reference TRBV28 and TRBJ2-3, is DVKVTQSSRYLVKRTGEKVFLECVQDMDHENMFWYRQDPGLGLRLIYFSYDVKMKEKGDIPEGYSVSREKKERFSLILESASTNQTSMYLCASGRVWDTQYFGPGTRLTVL.

The chain couples TRBV9 to TRBJ2-7; TRBD1 might be the D (5 bases). Trimming cost V 2 bases and J 1 base, with 10 bases left between them. CDR3 length: 14 residues. CDR1 is SGDLS and CDR2 is YYNGEE in the germline V gene. The CDR3 loop reads CASSVRAQSYEQYF. The CDR3 region has the DNA TGTGCCAGCAGCGTCAGGGCACAGTCCTACGAGCAGTACTTC.

The chain carries TRBV28 and TRBJ2-3; D gene ambiguous. The CDR3 is 12 residues long. Germline-derived CDR1 and CDR2 are MDHEN and SYDVKM. Deletions cut 3 bases from V and 6 bases from J, with 7 bases between. CDR3 sequence (DNA): TGTGCCAGCAGTTTCGACGCGGATACGCAGTATTTT. Amino acid sequence: CASSFDADTQYF. Full variable domain (rest looked up from reference TRBV28 and TRBJ2-3): DVKVTQSSRYLVKRTGEKVFLECVQDMDHENMFWYRQDPGLGLRLIYFSYDVKMKEKGDIPEGYSVSREKKERFSLILESASTNQTSMYLCASSFDADTQYFGPGTRLTVL.

The chain uses TRBV7-9 and TRBJ2-1, with D tentatively TRBD2 (5 bases). CDR3 length: 16 amino acids. Deletions cut 5 bases from V and 4 bases from J, with 18 bases between. Germline-derived CDR1 and CDR2 are SEHNR and FQNEAQ (reference sequence). CDR3 in amino acids: CASSLLSQEGYNEQFF. The CDR3 bases are TGTGCCAGCAGCCTCCTATCCCAAGAGGGTTACAATGAGCAGTTCTTC.

The V gene is TRBV28, the J gene TRBJ2-3; D is perhaps TRBD1 (7 bases). V lost 8 bases and J 5 bases, leaving 17 bases between the germline ends. Looked up from germline, CDR1 is MDHEN and CDR2 is SYDVKM. The CDR3 is 14 amino acids. CDR3: CASAKEGAGDTQYF. DNA for the CDR3: TGTGCCAGCGCAAAGGAGGGGGCTGGAGATACGCAGTATTTT.

The chain uses TRBV7-7 and TRBJ2-5; possible D gene TRBD1, 6 bases. The CDR3 spans 15 residues. Germline-derived CDR1 and CDR2 are SSHAT and FNYEAQ (reference sequence). V was shortened by 6 bases and J by 6 bases, with 20 bases between the two germline ends. CDR3 sequence: CASSTGQQKFQTQYF. CDR3 bases: TGTGCCAGCAGTACAGGGCAACAGAAGTTTCAGACCCAGTACTTC.